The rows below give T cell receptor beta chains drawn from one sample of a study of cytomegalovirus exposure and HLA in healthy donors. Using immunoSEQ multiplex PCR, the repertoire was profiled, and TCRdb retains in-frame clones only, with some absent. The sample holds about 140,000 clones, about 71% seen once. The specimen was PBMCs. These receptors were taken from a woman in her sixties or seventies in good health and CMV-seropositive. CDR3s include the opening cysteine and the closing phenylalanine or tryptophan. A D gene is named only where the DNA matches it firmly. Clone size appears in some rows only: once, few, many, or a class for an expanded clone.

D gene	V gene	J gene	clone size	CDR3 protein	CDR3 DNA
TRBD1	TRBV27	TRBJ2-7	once	CASRGGRTGDYEQYF	TGTGCCAGCCGCGGAGGAAGGACAGGGGACTACGAGCAGTACTTC
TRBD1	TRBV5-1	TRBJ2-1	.	CASSRSGTDNYNEQFF	TGCGCCAGCTCCCGATCCGGGACAGACAACTACAATGAGCAGTTCTTC
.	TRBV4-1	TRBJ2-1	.	CASSAPGGGGRFF	TGCGCCAGCAGCGCACCCGGAGGCGGAGGTCGGTTCTTC
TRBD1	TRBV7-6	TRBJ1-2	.	CASSSSTGSGYTF	TGTGCCAGCAGCTCCTCGACAGGGAGTGGCTACACCTTC
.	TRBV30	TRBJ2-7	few	CAWTVGGDGPYEQYF	TGTGCCTGGACCGTAGGGGGGGACGGACCCTACGAGCAGTACTTC
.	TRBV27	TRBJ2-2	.	CASSSLTVTGELFF	TGTGCCAGCAGTTCTCTGACAGTAACCGGGGAGCTGTTTTTT
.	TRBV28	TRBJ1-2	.	CASSLRDYTNGYTF	TGTGCCAGCAGTTTACGGGACTACACAAATGGCTACACCTTC
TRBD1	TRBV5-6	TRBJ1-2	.	CASSPGTGGLGVYGYTF	TGTGCCAGCAGTCCCGGGACAGGGGGCTTGGGGGTCTATGGCTACACCTTC
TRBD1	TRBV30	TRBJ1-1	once	CAWRDRGTEAFF	TGTGCCTGGAGGGACAGGGGCACTGAAGCTTTCTTT
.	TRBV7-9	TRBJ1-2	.	CASSLAWADYYGYTF	TGTGCCAGCAGCTTAGCCTGGGCTGATTACTATGGCTACACCTTC
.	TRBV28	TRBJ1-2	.	CASSFGQVYGYTF	TGTGCCAGCAGTTTTGGGCAGGTCTATGGCTACACCTTC
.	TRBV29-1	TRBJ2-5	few	CSVEGGGPQETQYF	TGCAGCGTTGAAGGGGGCGGCCCTCAAGAGACCCAGTACTTC
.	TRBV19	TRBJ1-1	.	CASSIDLLTEAFF	TGTGCCAGTAGTATAGATCTCCTCACTGAAGCTTTCTTT
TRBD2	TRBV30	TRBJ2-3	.	CAWTWGGANTDTQYF	TGTGCCTGGACCTGGGGAGGGGCGAACACAGATACGCAGTATTTT
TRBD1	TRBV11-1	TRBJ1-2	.	CASSPTGQRRGYTF	TGTGCCAGCAGTCCGACAGGGCAACGGAGAGGCTACACCTTC
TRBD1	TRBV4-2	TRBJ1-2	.	CASSLRGQYGYTF	TGTGCCAGCAGCCTGAGGGGACAGTATGGCTACACCTTC
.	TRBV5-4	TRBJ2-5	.	CASSLRASVKETQYF	TGTGCCAGCAGCTTGCGGGCTAGCGTAAAAGAGACCCAGTACTTC
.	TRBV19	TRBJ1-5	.	CASSDRPLSGQPQHF	TGTGCCAGTAGTGATAGGCCCCTCTCAGGTCAGCCCCAGCATTTT
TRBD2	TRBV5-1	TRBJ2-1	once	CASSLRASGNSDEQFF	TGCGCCAGCAGCTTGCGGGCTAGCGGAAATAGCGATGAGCAGTTCTTC
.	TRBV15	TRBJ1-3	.	CATFSGNTIYF	TGTGCCACCTTTTCCGGGAACACCATATATTTT